These T cell receptor beta chains were read from a single sample in a study of T cell changes during pregnancy in multiple sclerosis. The protocol was immunoSEQ multiplex PCR, while the TCRdb copy is restricted to in-frame clones and leaves out a portion. The sample consists of some 46,000 clones, about 93% of them appearing once. The sample in question was CD4+ T cells from peripheral blood mononuclear cells, obtained after pregnancy. The source is a female donor with multiple sclerosis, enrolled in a pregnancy study. CDR3s include the opening cysteine and the closing phenylalanine or tryptophan. The D gene is left open where the match is weak. Only part of the rows carry a size: once, few, many, or a class if the clone is expanded.

NA	TRBD2	TRBV5-1	TRBJ2-1	TGCGCCAGCAGCTTGGGCCTGGGCGGGGGTGGTCATGAGCAGTTCTTC	CASSLGLGGGGHEQFF
few	TRBD1	TRBV6-6	TRBJ2-7	TGTGCCAGCAGTTACGTGGGACAGTCAAACGAGCAGTACTTC	CASSYVGQSNEQYF
NA	TRBD1	TRBV5-6	TRBJ2-3	TGTGCCAGCAGCTTGGCCAGGCGGACAGGACTCACAGATACGCAGTATTTT	CASSLARRTGLTDTQYF
NA	TRBD2	TRBV5-1	TRBJ2-1	TGCGCCAGCAGCTCCTCCCCCGGGACTAGCGGGAGTAAGCAGTTCTTC	CASSSSPGTSGSKQFF
NA	NA	TRBV6-6	TRBJ1-2	TGTGCCAGCAGCCGTTCGGAGGGGATCTATGGCTACACCTTC	CASSRSEGIYGYTF
NA	TRBD1	TRBV11-2	TRBJ1-1	TGTGCCAGCAGAGTTACAGGGGCTGACACTGAAGCTTTCTTT	CASRVTGADTEAFF
NA	TRBD1	TRBV19	TRBJ1-4	TGTGCCAGTAGTAGCCACCAACCGGGACAGGGGCATGAAAAACTGTTTTTT	CASSSHQPGQGHEKLFF
once	NA	TRBV27	TRBJ2-5	TGTGCCAGCAGTTTTCGGGGTCTTAGCGGAGAGACCCAGTACTTC	CASSFRGLSGETQYF
NA	TRBD1	TRBV9	TRBJ1-1	TGTGCCAGCAGCGTAGTATTGGGGACAGGGCGATACACTGAAGCTTTCTTT	CASSVVLGTGRYTEAFF
NA	TRBD2	TRBV29-1	TRBJ2-1	TGCAGCGTTGGCACTAGCGGCTCCTACAATGAGCAGTTCTTC	CSVGTSGSYNEQFF
NA	TRBD1	TRBV6-6	TRBJ1-5	TGTGCCAGCAGTCCTCGGACAGGGCCAAATCAGCCCCAGCATTTT	CASSPRTGPNQPQHF
NA	TRBD1	TRBV5-5	TRBJ2-5	TGTGCCAGCAGCTTGGAAACAGGGGGATGGGAGACCCAGTACTTC	CASSLETGGWETQYF
NA	NA	TRBV5-1	TRBJ1-2	TGCGCCAGCAGCTTGGGACAGTACTATGGCTACACCTTC	CASSLGQYYGYTF
NA	TRBD1	TRBV4-1	TRBJ2-4	TGCGCCAGCAGCCGCACAGGGGTTGAGCACATTCAGTACTTC	CASSRTGVEHIQYF
once	TRBD1	TRBV11-2	TRBJ2-5	TGTGCCAGCAGCTTGGACCACAGGGGGCGGGAGACCCAGTACTTC	CASSLDHRGRETQYF
NA	NA	TRBV7-2	TRBJ1-1	TGTGCCAGCAGCTTAGGAGGGAACTTTAACACTGAAGCTTTCTTT	CASSLGGNFNTEAFF
NA	NA	TRBV7-2	TRBJ2-3	TGTGCCAGCAGCTTAGTCAAACGGTTCACAGATACGCAGTATTTT	CASSLVKRFTDTQYF
NA	TRBD1	TRBV30	TRBJ2-2	TGTGCCTGGAGTAGAGCAACAGGGGACGGCACCGGGGAGCTGTTTTTT	CAWSRATGDGTGELFF
NA	NA	TRBV9	TRBJ2-3	TGTGCCAGCAGCGCCCTAACAGGGACAGATACGCAGTATTTT	CASSALTGTDTQYF
NA	NA	TRBV6-5	TRBJ1-3	TGTGCCAGCAGTTACTCTTTCAGGGGCTCTGGAAACACCATATATTTT	CASSYSFRGSGNTIYF
NA	NA	TRBV29-1	TRBJ1-2	TGCAGCGTTGACAGGGTCAATAACTATGGCTACACCTTC	CSVDRVNNYGYTF
NA	NA	TRBV30	TRBJ1-5	TGTGCCTGGAATCGGGGTAACAATCAGCCCCAGCATTTT	CAWNRGNNQPQHF
NA	TRBD1	TRBV7-8	TRBJ2-7	TGTGCCAGCAGCTTAGTCCCCGGGACAGGGGACTACGAGCAGTACTTC	CASSLVPGTGDYEQYF
NA	TRBD2	TRBV2	TRBJ2-7	TGTGCCAGTACAGCTAGCGGACTCTCCTACGAGCAGTACTTC	CASTASGLSYEQYF
NA	NA	TRBV5-1	TRBJ1-2	TGCGCCAGCAGCGCCGGAGAGGCTAACTATGGCTACACCTTC	CASSAGEANYGYTF
NA	TRBD1	TRBV6-1	TRBJ2-7	TGTGCCAGCAGACGGACAGGGATAAGCTCCTACGAGCAGTACTTC	CASRRTGISSYEQYF
few	NA	TRBV30	TRBJ1-4	TGTGCCTGGACATTTTTTAAGGGAGGGGAAAAACTGTTTTTT	CAWTFFKGGEKLFF
once	NA	TRBV6-5	TRBJ2-1	TGTGCCAGTTTCCGGGACTCCTCCTCCTACAATGAGCAGTTCTTC	CASFRDSSSYNEQFF
NA	TRBD2	TRBV5-4	TRBJ2-3	TGTGCCAGCAGCTTGCGAAAACTAGCGGGAGGAATGGATACGCAGTATTTT	CASSLRKLAGGMDTQYF
NA	TRBD1	TRBV5-4	TRBJ2-5	TGTGCCAGCAGCTTGTTCGGACAGGGGAGGGAGACCCAGTACTTC	CASSLFGQGRETQYF
NA	TRBD2	TRBV5-1	TRBJ2-1	TGCGCCAGCAGTCACAGCGGGAACCCCTACAATGAGCAGTTCTTC	CASSHSGNPYNEQFF
NA	NA	TRBV27	TRBJ1-1	TGTGCCAGCAGTTTATACCGGAGCACTGAAGCTTTCTTT	CASSLYRSTEAFF
NA	NA	TRBV28	TRBJ1-2	TGTGCCAGCATACCCCTCCTCGGCTATGGCTACACCTTC	CASIPLLGYGYTF
NA	TRBD1	TRBV19	TRBJ2-6	TGTGCCAGTAGAACCCGGGACAGGGGGCTCTCTGGGGCCAACGTCCTGACTTTC	CASRTRDRGLSGANVLTF
NA	TRBD1	TRBV5-4	TRBJ2-7	TGTGCCAGCAGCCCAATACAGGGGGCCGGCGAGCAGTACTTC	CASSPIQGAGEQYF
once	TRBD2	TRBV5-6	TRBJ2-7	TGTGCCAGCAGCTTGTATAATAGCGGGAGGTTCTACGAGCAGTACTTC	CASSLYNSGRFYEQYF
NA	TRBD1	TRBV5-1	TRBJ2-2	TGCGCCAGCAGCGGTCCGGGACAGGGAGGATCCGGGGAGCTGTTTTTT	CASSGPGQGGSGELFF
NA	TRBD1	TRBV15	TRBJ2-3	TGTGCCACCAGCAGAGGTCGGGACAGGGTTACAGATACGCAGTATTTT	CATSRGRDRVTDTQYF
NA	NA	TRBV5-1	TRBJ1-4	TGCGCCAGCAGGGGGGCTGTCGAAAAACTGTTTTTT	CASRGAVEKLFF
NA	NA	TRBV9	TRBJ1-4	TGTGCCAGCAGCGCTTCACTAGGGGGATCAGGTGAAAAACTGTTTTTT	CASSASLGGSGEKLFF
NA	NA	TRBV29-1	TRBJ1-2	TGCAGCGTTGAAGCGGGTGATGGCTACACCTTC	CSVEAGDGYTF
once	TRBD1	TRBV7-8	TRBJ1-3	TGTGCCAGCAGCTGGGACAGGGTCCCCCAGGTAGCTGGAAACACCATATATTTT	CASSWDRVPQVAGNTIYF
NA	TRBD2	TRBV6-4	TRBJ2-3	TGTGCCAGCAGTGACGACGGGAGGGGGGGAGATACGCAGTATTTT	CASSDDGRGGDTQYF
NA	TRBD2	TRBV7-2	TRBJ2-5	TGTGCCAGCAGCTACGGTAGCGGGAGTGAAGAGACCCAGTACTTC	CASSYGSGSEETQYF
NA	TRBD1	TRBV27	TRBJ1-2	TGTGCCAGCAGTCCCCGGGACAGCTTCTATGGCTACACCTTC	CASSPRDSFYGYTF
NA	TRBD2	TRBV27	TRBJ2-5	TGTGCCAGCAGTCCCGGGACTAGCGGGAGGAAGGGTGGGGAGACCCAGTACTTC	CASSPGTSGRKGGETQYF
NA	TRBD1	TRBV11-3	TRBJ1-1	TGTGCCAGCAGCGTCGGGACAGGACATTTCGGCACTGAAGCTTTCTTT	CASSVGTGHFGTEAFF
NA	NA	TRBV5-5	TRBJ1-2	TGTGCCAGCAGCTTACCGACTGGGAACTATGGCTACACCTTC	CASSLPTGNYGYTF
NA	NA	TRBV29-1	TRBJ2-7	TGCAGCATGACTGAAGGAAACGAGCAGTACTTC	CSMTEGNEQYF
NA	TRBD2	TRBV7-2	TRBJ2-1	TGTGCCAGCAGCTCCTCACTAGCGGGACTCACCTGGGGGAATGAGCAGTTCTTC	CASSSSLAGLTWGNEQFF
once	NA	TRBV18	TRBJ2-6	TGTGCCAGCTCACCGTTATCGTCTTCTGGGGCCAACGTCCTGACTTTC	CASSPLSSSGANVLTF
NA	TRBD2	TRBV4-2	TRBJ2-2	TGTGCCAGCAGCCAGACCTTGGGACTAGCGGGAGCCTCGAACACCGGGGAGCTGTTTTTT	CASSQTLGLAGASNTGELFF
NA	NA	TRBV2	TRBJ2-1	TGTGCCAGCAGTTCTTACTACAGGGTCAATGAGCAGTTCTTC	CASSSYYRVNEQFF
NA	TRBD1	TRBV4-1	TRBJ2-7	TGCGCCAGCAGCCGCATAAGGTGGGTGGGGGACAGGGTATCCTACGAGCAGTACTTC	CASSRIRWVGDRVSYEQYF
few	NA	TRBV25-1	TRBJ1-2	TGTGCCAGCAGTGGAACTTGGAAAGGGAGGGAGGGCTACACCTTC	CASSGTWKGREGYTF